This T cell receptor (beta chain) was sequenced in a study of blood T cells in healthy people across ages (dated by TCRdb to between 2014 and 2016). Background on the whole study: In model experiments, roughly one uniquely barcoded TCR beta cDNA molecule per two T cells was captured by template switching. Four age groups were formed from the donors: young (average 16 years), middle-aged (around 40), aged (about 68) and long-lived (82). Donors of different ages were randomly distributed across sequencing lanes to avoid experimental bias. The study measured age-related changes in TCR beta repertoire diversity using deep sequencing normalized with unique cDNA molecular identifiers. The study analyzed two additional independent replicas of 1 million unique cDNA reads from the same blood draw for two donors, one aged 18 to 29 and one aged 80 or older.

The full study reports these points: As age increased, observed TCR beta diversity per million T cells dropped in a roughly linear way, and a significant reduction was already evident by age about 40. Total diversity estimates from one million sequenced T cells were considered lower bounds and underestimates. Because donor CMV infection status was unknown, age-related changes in expanded clonotypes were potentially confounded. The long-lived group showed more naive CD4+ T cells, fewer expanded clones and increased TCR diversity than the aged group, suggesting age selection. A strong correlation was found between observed TCR beta diversity and the percentage of naive T cells measured by flow cytometry. Since profiling was done on bulk unsorted PBMCs, naive and antigen-experienced compartments could not be conclusively compared.

The CDR3 goes from the cysteine to the phenylalanine over 14 residues. The read is trimmed to its CDR3 DNA, 42 bases read in frame from base 1. Relative to germline, V is 2 bases shorter and J is 5 bases shorter, with 13 bases between their ends. Reading the germline V gene gives CDR1 SGHRS and CDR2 YFSETQ. Donors were a few dozen systemically healthy Caucasian individuals from Russia aged about 6 to 100 years. About 9.8 milliliters of peripheral blood were drawn from each donor into EDTA-treated Vacutainer tubes. PBMCs were isolated by Ficoll-Paque density-gradient centrifugation, with at least 6 million obtained per sample. Trizol reagent was used to extract total RNA from PBMCs, with at least 6 micrograms per sample. Naive CD45RAhigh/CD27high T cell percentages were measured by flow cytometry on a PBMC aliquot from every donor. This clonotype was counted between two and nine times. It has no known antigen specificity. No qualities accompany the bases; no much larger clone lies one base away.

The library was made by 5' RACE. The instrument was an Illumina HiSeq 2500. The second PCR ran for roughly 7 to 11 cycles and used a J-beta primer mix along with a sample-barcoded 5' primer. Each TCR beta cDNA molecule received a unique molecular identifier from a template-switch 5' adaptor carrying 12 random nucleotides. Each sample yielded at least 3 million CDR3-containing paired-end reads. First-strand cDNA was synthesized from all RNA with the Mint cDNA synthesis kit, primed by a TRBC-specific oligonucleotide. All cDNA was treated with uracil-DNA glycosylase and then went through a first 18-cycle PCR with the universal primers M1SS and BC2_uni_R. Concerning the study's data processing: For normalization, 1 million high-quality reads were randomly selected from each sample, with every read carrying a distinct molecular identifier. Instead of being binned into consensus sequences, reads that shared molecular identifiers were thrown out. MiTCR, with a Q25 quality threshold and the strictest error-elimination algorithm, was used for CDR3 identification, clonotype clustering and error correction. Lower-bound total TCR beta diversity was estimated with a nonparametric unseen species model using Euler transformation. TCRdb took the public reads, trimmed them with fastp at Q25, ran MiXCR for clone calling and kept in-frame beta chains. Each entry merges the rows of one CDR3 protein and shows their most common DNA and genes. TCRdb's processing, not the authors', yielded these V and J calls. The sample includes around 320,000 distinct CDR3 sequences, with roughly a quarter observed a single time. Of the sample, around 29% is held by the ten largest clones.

The receptor's source is a woman aged 65 to 85 in good health. The chain employs TRBV5-1 and TRBJ2-5; TRBD2 could be the D gene, as 5 bases match. The specimen sequenced was blood. This receptor carries the CDR3 CASSFNGKEETQYF. Read as DNA, the sequence is TGCGCCAGCAGCTTTAACGGGAAGGAGGAGACCCAGTACTTC. With the portions outside the CDR3 filled from the reference TRBV5-1 and TRBJ2-5 genes, the complete variable region becomes KAGVTQTPRYLIKTRGQQVTLSCSPISGHRSVSWYQQTPGQGLQFLFEYFSETQRNKGNFPGRFSGRQFSNSRSEMNVSTLELGDSALYLCASSFNGKEETQYFGPGTRLLVL.